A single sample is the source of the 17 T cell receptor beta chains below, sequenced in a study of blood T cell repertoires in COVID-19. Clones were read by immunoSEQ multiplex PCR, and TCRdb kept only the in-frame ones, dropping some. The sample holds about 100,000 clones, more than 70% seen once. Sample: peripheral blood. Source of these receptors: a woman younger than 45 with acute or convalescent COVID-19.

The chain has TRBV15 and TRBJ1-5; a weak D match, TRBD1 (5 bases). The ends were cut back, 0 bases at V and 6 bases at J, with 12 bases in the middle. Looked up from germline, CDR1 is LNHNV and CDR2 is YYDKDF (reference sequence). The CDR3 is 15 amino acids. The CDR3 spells CATSRDRGEGQPQHF. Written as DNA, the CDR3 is TGTGCCACCAGCAGAGATCGGGGGGAAGGTCAGCCCCAGCATTTT.

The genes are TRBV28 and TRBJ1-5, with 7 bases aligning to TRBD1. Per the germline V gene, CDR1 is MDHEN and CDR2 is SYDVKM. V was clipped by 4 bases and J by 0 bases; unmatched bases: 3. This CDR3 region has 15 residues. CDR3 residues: CASSSDRYSNQPQHF. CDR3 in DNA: TGTGCCAGCAGTTCGGACAGGTATAGCAATCAGCCCCAGCATTTT. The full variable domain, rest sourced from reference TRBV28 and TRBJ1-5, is DVKVTQSSRYLVKRTGEKVFLECVQDMDHENMFWYRQDPGLGLRLIYFSYDVKMKEKGDIPEGYSVSREKKERFSLILESASTNQTSMYLCASSSDRYSNQPQHFGDGTRLSIL.

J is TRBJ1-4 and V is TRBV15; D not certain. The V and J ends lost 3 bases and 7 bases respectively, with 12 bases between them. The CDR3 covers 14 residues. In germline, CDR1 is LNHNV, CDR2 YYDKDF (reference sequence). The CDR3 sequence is CATSSSGKGEKLFF. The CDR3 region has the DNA TGTGCCACCAGCAGTAGCGGGAAGGGTGAAAAACTGTTTTTT.

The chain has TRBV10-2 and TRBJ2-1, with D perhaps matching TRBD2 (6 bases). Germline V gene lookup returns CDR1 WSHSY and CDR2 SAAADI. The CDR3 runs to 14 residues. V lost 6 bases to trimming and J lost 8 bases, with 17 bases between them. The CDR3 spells CASRERLGWDEQFF. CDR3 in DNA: TGCGCCAGCAGGGAAAGACTAGGTTGGGATGAGCAGTTCTTC.

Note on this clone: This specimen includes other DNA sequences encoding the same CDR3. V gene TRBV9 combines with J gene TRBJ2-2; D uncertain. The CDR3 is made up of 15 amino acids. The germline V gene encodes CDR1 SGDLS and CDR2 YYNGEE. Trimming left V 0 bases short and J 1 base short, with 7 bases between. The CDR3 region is CASSVGRRNTGELFF. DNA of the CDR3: TGTGCCAGCAGCGTAGGAAGGAGGAACACCGGGGAGCTGTTTTTT.

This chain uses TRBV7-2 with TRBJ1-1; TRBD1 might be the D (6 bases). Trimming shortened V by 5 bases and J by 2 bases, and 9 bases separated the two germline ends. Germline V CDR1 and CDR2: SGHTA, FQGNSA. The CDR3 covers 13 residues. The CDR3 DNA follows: TGTGCCAGCAGCCTGACAGGTAACACTGAAGCTTTCTTT. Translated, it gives CASSLTGNTEAFF.

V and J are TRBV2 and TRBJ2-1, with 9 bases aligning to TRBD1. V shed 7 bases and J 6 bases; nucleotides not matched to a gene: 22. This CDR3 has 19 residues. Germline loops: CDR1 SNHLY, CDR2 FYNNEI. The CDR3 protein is CASTSPRDRVWSGGNEQFF. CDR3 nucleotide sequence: TGTGCCAGCACCTCCCCCCGGGACAGGGTTTGGTCCGGGGGCAATGAGCAGTTCTTC.

In DNA form, the CDR3 reads TGTGCCAGCAGCTTATTCTTACAGGGGGGTTTTAGAAATGAGCAGTTCTTC. It is translated as CASSLFLQGGFRNEQFF. The chain links TRBV7-6 to TRBJ2-1; 8 bases match TRBD1. The V gene end was trimmed by 2 bases and the J gene end by 7 bases; junction bases not matched to a gene: 13. CDR1 and CDR2 from the germline V gene are SGHVS and FNYEAQ. The CDR3 loop spans 17 amino acids.

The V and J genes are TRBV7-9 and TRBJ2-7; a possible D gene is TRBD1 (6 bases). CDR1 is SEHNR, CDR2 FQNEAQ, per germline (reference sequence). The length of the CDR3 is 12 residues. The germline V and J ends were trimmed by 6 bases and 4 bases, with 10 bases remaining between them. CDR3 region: CASSQGWYEQYF. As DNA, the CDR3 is TGTGCCAGCAGTCAGGGGTGGTACGAGCAGTACTTC. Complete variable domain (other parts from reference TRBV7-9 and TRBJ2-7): DTGVSQNPRHKITKRGQNVTFRCDPISEHNRLYWYRQTLGQGPEFLTYFQNEAQLEKSRLLSDRFSAERPKGSFSTLEIQRTEQGDSAMYLCASSQGWYEQYFGPGTRLTVT.

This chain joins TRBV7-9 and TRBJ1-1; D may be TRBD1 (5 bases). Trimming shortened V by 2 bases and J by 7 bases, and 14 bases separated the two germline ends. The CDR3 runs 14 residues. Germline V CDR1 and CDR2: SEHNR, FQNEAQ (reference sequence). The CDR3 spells CASSLMTVGREAFF. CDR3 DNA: TGTGCCAGCAGCTTAATGACAGTAGGACGTGAAGCTTTCTTT. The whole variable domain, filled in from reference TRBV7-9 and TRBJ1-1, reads DTGVSQNPRHKITKRGQNVTFRCDPISEHNRLYWYRQTLGQGPEFLTYFQNEAQLEKSRLLSDRFSAERPKGSFSTLEIQRTEQGDSAMYLCASSLMTVGREAFFGQGTRLTVV.

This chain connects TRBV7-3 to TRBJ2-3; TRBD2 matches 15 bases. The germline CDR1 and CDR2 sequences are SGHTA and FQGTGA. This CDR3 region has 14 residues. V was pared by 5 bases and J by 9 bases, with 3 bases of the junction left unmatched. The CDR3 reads CASSTGLAGGTQYF. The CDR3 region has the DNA TGTGCCAGCAGCACGGGACTAGCGGGGGGCACGCAGTATTTT.

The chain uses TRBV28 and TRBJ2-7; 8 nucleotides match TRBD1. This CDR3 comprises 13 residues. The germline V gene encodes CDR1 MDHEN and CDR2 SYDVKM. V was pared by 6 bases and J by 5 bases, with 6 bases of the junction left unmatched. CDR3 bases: TGTGCCAGCAGCCCGACAGGGGTCCACGAGCAGTACTTC. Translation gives CASSPTGVHEQYF.

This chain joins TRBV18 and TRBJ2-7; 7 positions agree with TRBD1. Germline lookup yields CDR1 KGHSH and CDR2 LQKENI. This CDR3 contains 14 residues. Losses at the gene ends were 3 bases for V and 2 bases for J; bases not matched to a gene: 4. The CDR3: CASSPPGTAYEQYF. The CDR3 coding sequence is TGTGCCAGCTCACCCCCCGGGACAGCCTACGAGCAGTACTTC.

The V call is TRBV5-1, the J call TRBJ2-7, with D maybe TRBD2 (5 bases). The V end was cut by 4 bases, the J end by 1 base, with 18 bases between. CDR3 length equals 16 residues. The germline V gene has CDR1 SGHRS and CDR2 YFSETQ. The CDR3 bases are TGCGCCAGCAGCGCGGCCGGGTCGGGGAAGTCCTACGAGCAGTACTTC. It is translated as CASSAAGSGKSYEQYF.

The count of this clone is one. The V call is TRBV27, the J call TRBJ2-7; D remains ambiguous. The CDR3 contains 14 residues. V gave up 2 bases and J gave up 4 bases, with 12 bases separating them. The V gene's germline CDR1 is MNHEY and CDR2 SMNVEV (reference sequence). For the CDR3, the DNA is TGTGCCAGCAGTTTAAAGTCACCCACTTACGAGCAGTACTTC. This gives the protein CASSLKSPTYEQYF.

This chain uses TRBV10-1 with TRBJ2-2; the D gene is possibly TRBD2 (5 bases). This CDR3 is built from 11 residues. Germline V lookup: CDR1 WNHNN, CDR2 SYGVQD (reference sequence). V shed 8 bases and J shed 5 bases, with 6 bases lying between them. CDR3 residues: CASRGTGELFF. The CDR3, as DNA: TGCGCCAGCCGAGGGACCGGGGAGCTGTTTTTT.

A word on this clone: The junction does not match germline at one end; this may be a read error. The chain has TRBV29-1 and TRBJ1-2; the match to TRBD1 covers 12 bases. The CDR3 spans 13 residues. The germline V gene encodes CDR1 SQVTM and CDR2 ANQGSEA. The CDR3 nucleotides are TGCAGCGTGGAAGGGACAGGGGGCCGTGGCTACACCTTC. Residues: CSVEGTGGRGYTF.